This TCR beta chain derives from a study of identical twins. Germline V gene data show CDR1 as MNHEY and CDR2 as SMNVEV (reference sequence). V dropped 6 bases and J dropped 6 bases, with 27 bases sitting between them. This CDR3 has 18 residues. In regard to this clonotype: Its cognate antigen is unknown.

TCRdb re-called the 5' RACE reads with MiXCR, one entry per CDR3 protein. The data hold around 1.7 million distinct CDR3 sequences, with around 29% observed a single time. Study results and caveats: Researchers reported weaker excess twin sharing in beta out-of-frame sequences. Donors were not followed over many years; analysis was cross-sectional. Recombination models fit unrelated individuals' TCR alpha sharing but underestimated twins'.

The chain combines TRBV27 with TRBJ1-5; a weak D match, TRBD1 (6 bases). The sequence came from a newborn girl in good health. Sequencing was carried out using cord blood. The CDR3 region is CASSPTFLWGAPSQPQHF. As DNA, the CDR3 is TGTGCCAGCAGCCCAACGTTTCTTTGGGGGGCGCCTTCTCAGCCCCAGCATTTT.